This T cell receptor (beta chain) derives from a study of T-cell reconstitution after alpha-beta-depleted transplantation in children. Study findings and constraints: Diversity and T-cell counts at one year after transplant derived mostly from new T cells. Surviving recipient T cells and thymic progenitors underlay high day-60 TCRbeta diversity in some patients. Several hundred expanded graft clones reportedly supplied alpha-beta T cells about two months after transplant.

With 3 bases removed from V and 5 bases from J, the gap between germline ends came to 7 bases. Germline V gives CDR1 DFQATT, CDR2 SNEGSKA (reference sequence). The CDR3 sequence is 11 residues long. This clonotype has a handful of counts. The antigen remains unidentified. Unique molecular identifiers were built into the TCRbeta library. TCRdb reprocessed the PCR reads via MiXCR and lists one record per CDR3 protein. The table has about 980,000 distinct CDR3 sequences, about 30% seen once; the top ten hold over 25%. The V gene is TRBV20-1, the J gene TRBJ2-5; D is ambiguous. The material was PBMCs, mostly from graft donor cells, obtained 360 days after TCRalphabeta/CD19-depleted stem cell transplant. The source is a boy under two years old who had a stem cell transplant for SCID, so the T cells may come from the graft donor. The CDR3 protein is CSASGVETQYF. The CDR3 nucleotides read TGCAGTGCTAGTGGGGTGGAGACCCAGTACTTC.